Shown below are 14 T cell receptor beta chains from a single sample sequenced in a study of radiation and T cells in renal cell carcinoma. Generated by immunoSEQ multiplex PCR, the TCRdb table keeps only in-frame clones and is missing some. The table includes about 76,000 clones, roughly 87% detected once. Stated time point: blood 4 weeks post-SBRT, at nephrectomy. Documented treatment: 15 Gy SBRT to primary tumor, nephrectomy 4 weeks later. The sequencing used blood, collected from a patient whose treatment included radiotherapy and nephrectomy. Receptors originate from a woman aged 65 to 85 with renal cell carcinoma.

This sequence joins TRBV7-2 and TRBJ2-5, with 16 bases that match TRBD2. Germline trimming cut 5 bases from V and 4 bases from J; bases unmatched to any gene: 7. This CDR3 spans 17 amino acids. CDR1 and CDR2 from the germline V gene are SGHTA and FQGNSA. The chain's CDR3 is CASSLGLAGGQRETQYF. In DNA, the CDR3 is TGTGCCAGCAGCCTGGGACTAGCGGGGGGGCAGAGAGAGACCCAGTACTTC.

The rearrangement joins TRBV19 to TRBJ1-3; 7 bases are shared with TRBD1. This CDR3 is built from 17 residues. Germline assignment: CDR1 LNHDA and CDR2 SQIVND (reference sequence). Germline trimming cut 5 bases from V and 0 bases from J; bases unmatched to any gene: 10. DNA for the CDR3: TGTGCCAGTAGTTCTCGGACAGGCCTAAGCTCTGGAAACACCATATATTTT. Its translation is CASSSRTGLSSGNTIYF.

The chain combines TRBV9 with TRBJ1-2; D is undetermined. This CDR3 is built from 15 residues. V lost 1 base to trimming and J lost 1 base, with 11 bases between them. Germline V CDR1 and CDR2: SGDLS, YYNGEE. The CDR3 bases are TGTGCCAGCAGCGTACCTCACCAGGATAACTATGGCTACACCTTC. Translated, it gives CASSVPHQDNYGYTF.

The chain recombines TRBV29-1 with TRBJ2-6; D could derive from TRBD1 or TRBD2 (5 bases each). The germline V and J ends were trimmed by 6 bases and 1 base, with 16 bases remaining between them. CDR3 size: 16 residues. Germline V CDR1 and CDR2: SQVTM, ANQGSEA. The DNA for the CDR3 is TGCAGCGTGGGGGACGGTGCCATGTCTGGGGCCAACGTCCTGACTTTC. It is translated as CSVGDGAMSGANVLTF. Full variable domain (remainder filled in from reference TRBV29-1 and TRBJ2-6): SAVISQKPSRDICQRGTSLTIQCQVDSQVTMMFWYRQQPGQSLTLIATANQGSEATYESGFVIDKFPISRPNLTFSTLTVSNMSPEDSSIYLCSVGDGAMSGANVLTFGAGSRLTVL.

This clone has more than one count but fewer than ten. The V and J genes are TRBV7-6 and TRBJ1-4, with 7 bases lining up with TRBD1. The germline gives CDR1 SGHVS, CDR2 FNYEAQ. V shed 6 bases, J shed 1 base, and the junction held 8 bases outside the gene matches. The CDR3 is 16 amino acids. The CDR3 DNA reads TGTGCCAGCAGTTTTCGACAGGGCAAAACTAATGAAAAACTGTTTTTT. This sequence encodes CASSFRQGKTNEKLFF.

The chain has TRBV5-1 and TRBJ1-1, with 10 bases fitting TRBD1. The CDR3 is 13 amino acids. Germline V gene sequence: CDR1 SGHRS, CDR2 YFSETQ. The ends lost 7 bases at V and 10 bases at J; junction bases unmatched: 10. The CDR3 sequence is CASSVGQGSSAFF. The CDR3, as DNA: TGCGCCAGCTCGGTGGGACAGGGGTCTTCAGCTTTCTTT.

V and J are TRBV19 and TRBJ2-7, with D perhaps matching TRBD1 (5 bases). Germline-derived CDR1 and CDR2 are LNHDA and SQIVND (reference sequence). This CDR3 is built from 15 residues. The V gene lost 7 bases and the J gene lost 2 bases, with 18 bases spanning the gap. The CDR3 DNA reads TGTGCCAGTAAAGGACAAACCTGGGGAACCTACGAGCAGTACTTC. Amino acid sequence: CASKGQTWGTYEQYF. Supplemented by reference TRBV19 and TRBJ2-7, the full variable domain reads DGGITQSPKYLFRKEGQNVTLSCEQNLNHDAMYWYRQDPGQGLRLIYYSQIVNDFQKGDIAEGYSVSREKKESFPLTVTSAQKNPTAFYLCASKGQTWGTYEQYFGPGTRLTVT.

The J gene is TRBJ1-2, the V gene TRBV5-4; D is unclear. CDR1 is SGHNT, CDR2 YYREEE, per germline (reference sequence). The CDR3 is made up of 16 amino acids. Trimming took 4 bases from V and 2 from J, leaving 18 bases between them. CDR3 region: CASSRLSGLPNYGYTF. The CDR3 region has the DNA TGTGCCAGCAGCCGCCTAAGCGGTCTACCCAACTATGGCTACACCTTC.

V and J are TRBV6-6 and TRBJ2-7; D is ambiguous. The CDR3 consists of 14 residues. Per germline, CDR1 MNHNY and CDR2 SVGAGI (reference sequence). V was shortened by 2 bases and J by 0 bases, with 8 bases between the two germline ends. For the CDR3, the DNA is TGTGCCAGCAGTTACGTGTGGGGCTCCTACGAGCAGTACTTC. Translated: CASSYVWGSYEQYF.

The V gene is TRBV9, the J gene TRBJ2-3, with no clear D. The CDR3 is made up of 13 amino acids. The V and J ends lost 2 bases and 5 bases respectively, with 9 bases between them. Germline CDR1 and CDR2: SGDLS and YYNGEE. This CDR3 is CASSVGFLDTQYF. The CDR3 DNA reads TGTGCCAGCAGCGTGGGTTTCTTAGATACGCAGTATTTT.

V is TRBV23-1 and J is TRBJ1-1; 7 bases align to TRBD1. TRBV23-1 is filed as an ORF, its function uncertain. V was pared by 0 bases and J by 4 bases, with 2 bases of the junction left unmatched. The CDR3 is 14 amino acids. This CDR3 reads CASSQSTGITEAFF. The CDR3 region has the DNA TGCGCCAGCAGTCAATCGACAGGGATCACTGAAGCTTTCTTT.

As regards this clone: The sample has other DNA sequences that encode this CDR3 too. This chain uses TRBV7-2 with TRBJ2-5; 11 nucleotides agree with TRBD2. From germline, CDR1 is SGHTA and CDR2 FQGNSA. The length of the CDR3 is 13 residues. V lost 4 bases and J lost 5; bases outside the gene matches: 0. The CDR3 DNA is TGTGCCAGCAGCTCTAGCGGGGGGGAGACCCAGTACTTC. As protein: CASSSSGGETQYF.

The rearrangement joins TRBV19 to TRBJ2-7; 8 positions match TRBD1. Germline V CDR1 and CDR2: LNHDA, SQIVND (reference sequence). CDR3 length: 15 amino acids. The J segment lost 2 bases and the V segment lost 3 bases, leaving 6 bases of the junction unmatched. CDR3 protein: CASSIQRTGTYEQYF. The DNA for the CDR3 is TGTGCCAGTAGTATTCAGAGGACAGGGACCTACGAGCAGTACTTC.

The CDR3 bases are TGTGCCAGCAGCGTAGCTCCCCAGGGTGGGACTGAAGCTTTCTTT. It codes for CASSVAPQGGTEAFF. This sequence joins TRBV9 and TRBJ1-1, with D maybe TRBD1 (5 bases). Germline loops: CDR1 SGDLS, CDR2 YYNGEE. The CDR3 runs 15 residues. V dropped 0 bases and J dropped 5 bases, with 14 bases sitting between them.